These 4 T cell receptor beta chains share one sample of origin, sequenced in a study of shared clonotypes between healthy human individuals. The data were produced by immunoSEQ multiplex PCR, yet TCRdb's version contains in-frame clones alone and is incomplete. The sample has about 660,000 clones, 74% seen once. Sequencing was done on a sample of memory CD4+ T cells sorted from blood. The subset: CD45RA-negative fraction. Receptors were obtained from a woman in her thirties in good health.

The chain uses TRBV19 and TRBJ1-1; 7 bases map to TRBD1. V was clipped by 7 bases and J by 5 bases; unmatched bases: 7. CDR1 and CDR2 from the germline V gene are LNHDA and SQIVND (reference sequence). CDR3 length: 13 amino acids. The CDR3 protein is CASTDRVGTEAFF. For the CDR3, the DNA is TGTGCCAGTACCGACAGGGTGGGAACTGAAGCTTTCTTT.

The chain employs TRBV6-5 and TRBJ2-1; 10 nucleotides match TRBD2. The CDR3 extends over 15 amino acids. Losses at the gene ends were 4 bases for V and 5 bases for J; bases not matched to a gene: 5. CDR1 is MNHEY, CDR2 SVGAGI, per germline. CDR3 in amino acids: CASSSLAGANNEQFF. CDR3 in DNA: TGTGCCAGCAGTTCGCTAGCGGGAGCTAACAATGAGCAGTTCTTC.

This clone was recorded once. The chain is built from TRBV19 and TRBJ1-6; the D is unclear. V shed 8 bases and J shed 0 bases, with 8 bases lying between them. The CDR3 sequence is 14 residues long. Germline-derived CDR1 and CDR2 are LNHDA and SQIVND (reference sequence). The CDR3 spells CASGFSSYNSPLHF. Written as DNA, the CDR3 is TGTGCCAGTGGTTTTAGCTCCTATAATTCACCCCTCCACTTT.

Concerning this clone: It may be a read error: a sequence one base away is much more abundant. J is TRBJ2-2 and V is TRBV11-2; D gene ambiguous. Between the trimmed V and J ends, which lost 2 bases and 9 bases, there was a span of 10 bases. The CDR3 extends over 13 amino acids. The germline V gene encodes CDR1 SGHAT and CDR2 FQNNGV. CDR3 sequence reads: CASSLPTLRELFF. CDR3 nucleotides: TGTGCCAGCAGCTTACCGACCCTTAGGGAGCTGTTTTTT.